Below are 30 T cell receptor beta chains sequenced from a single sample in a study of T-cell reconstitution after alpha-beta-depleted transplantation in children listed by TCRdb under 2016. The protocol used for the library was PCR. Instrument used: Illumina HiSeq 2500. TCR library preparation used molecular barcoding, with unique molecular identifiers applied to normalize quantification of the TCRbeta repertoire. The public reads were run again by TCRdb, first through fastp at Q25 and then through MiXCR, and only productive beta chains were kept. Each entry merges the rows of one CDR3 protein and shows their most common DNA and genes. The sample table contains 550,000 to 600,000 distinct CDR3 sequences; only one count was recorded for more than 20% of them. The ten biggest clones cover about 14% of the sample. Interpreted using the paper, the treatment or condition label stands for: allogeneic hematopoietic cell transplantation with graft depleted of TCRalphabeta T cells and CD19 B cells.

Sequencing was performed on PBMCs, mostly from graft donor cells, taken 360 days after TCRalphabeta/CD19-depleted stem cell transplant. The receptors stem from a boy under three years old who had a stem cell transplant for acute myeloid leukemia, so the T cells may come from the graft donor.

This clonotype was observed a handful of times. The chain combines TRBV4-3 with TRBJ2-7, with D unresolved. The ends were cut back, 0 bases at V and 0 bases at J, with 9 bases in the middle. Looked up from germline, CDR1 is LGHNA and CDR2 is YSLEER. This CDR3 spans 15 amino acids. The CDR3, as DNA: TGCGCCAGCAGCCAAGAGGCGGACGGCTCCTACGAGCAGTACTTC. Its translation is CASSQEADGSYEQYF.

Many counts were recorded for this clonotype. V gene TRBV12-3 or TRBV12-4 combines with J gene TRBJ2-3; D gene uncertain. The CDR3 extends over 12 amino acids. Trimming stripped 5 bases from V and 7 bases from J, with 10 bases between. The CDR3 region is CASSPSRNTQYF. The CDR3 DNA reads TGTGCCAGCAGTCCTAGTAGGAATACGCAGTATTTT.

This clonotype was counted at least ten times. This chain uses TRBV11-2 with TRBJ2-6; D gene uncertain. Per the germline V gene, CDR1 is SGHAT and CDR2 is FQNNGV. Trimming took 5 bases from V and 1 from J, leaving 3 bases between them. This CDR3 region has 13 residues. The DNA of the CDR3 is TGTGCCAGCAGCCATTCTGGGGCCAACGTCCTGACTTTC. Translating it yields CASSHSGANVLTF.

This clonotype came up once. V is TRBV29-1 and J is TRBJ1-1, with D maybe TRBD1 (6 bases). In germline, CDR1 is SQVTM, CDR2 ANQGSEA. CDR3 size: 13 residues. The V end was cut by 7 bases, the J end by 4 bases, with 16 bases between. The CDR3 sequence is CSAYRAESTEAFF. The CDR3 bases are TGCAGCGCTTACAGGGCGGAGAGCACTGAAGCTTTCTTT.

A note on this clonotype: A read error may produce the germline difference seen at one junction end. This chain links TRBV5-1 with TRBJ2-7; tentatively, D is TRBD2 (5 bases). The length of the CDR3 is 13 residues. CDR1 and CDR2 (germline): SGHRS, YFSETQ. The CDR3 protein is CASSFGVSYEQYF. The CDR3 coding sequence is TGTGCCAGCAGTTTCGGGGTCTCCTACGAGCAGTACTTC. Supplemented by reference TRBV5-1 and TRBJ2-7, the full variable domain reads KAGVTQTPRYLIKTRGQQVTLSCSPISGHRSVSWYQQTPGQGLQFLFEYFSETQRNKGNFPGRFSGRQFSNSRSEMNVSTLELGDSALYLCASSFGVSYEQYFGPGTRLTVT.

Many counts were recorded for this clonotype. V is TRBV7-9 and J is TRBJ2-7; D might be TRBD1 (6 bases). The V and J ends lost 5 bases and 2 bases respectively, with 10 bases between them. This CDR3 spans 13 amino acids. Per germline, CDR1 SEHNR and CDR2 FQNEAQ (reference sequence). CDR3 in amino acids: CASSQDSTYEQYF. The CDR3 nucleotides read TGTGCCAGCAGCCAGGACAGTACCTACGAGCAGTACTTC.

This clonotype was seen ten or more times. V gene TRBV20-1 combines with J gene TRBJ2-6; 7 nucleotides match TRBD2. Germline V gene data show CDR1 as DFQATT and CDR2 as SNEGSKA (reference sequence). The CDR3 sequence is 15 residues long. V shed 6 bases and J 2 bases; nucleotides not matched to a gene: 7. This CDR3 reads CSARDYLAGANVLTF. The CDR3 bases are TGCAGTGCGCGGGACTATCTCGCTGGGGCCAACGTCCTGACTTTC.

Many counts were recorded for this clonotype. The CDR3 DNA reads as TGTGCCAGCAGTTACCGGGGCTCTAATTCACCCCTCCACTTT. It encodes CASSYRGSNSPLHF. The J gene is TRBJ1-6, the V gene TRBV27, with D perhaps TRBD1 (5 bases). Germline V gene data show CDR1 as MNHEY and CDR2 as SMNVEV (reference sequence). This CDR3 region has 14 residues. V was clipped by 4 bases and J by 6 bases, with 10 bases between them.

Only a few counts were recorded for this clonotype. This sequence joins TRBV20-1 and TRBJ2-4, with 11 bases lining up with TRBD1. The J segment lost 10 bases and the V segment lost 6 bases, leaving 8 bases of the junction unmatched. This CDR3 has 13 residues. Germline V gives CDR1 DFQATT, CDR2 SNEGSKA (reference sequence). This CDR3 reads CSARDRGALIQYF. CDR3 sequence (DNA): TGCAGTGCCAGGGACAGGGGGGCCCTTATTCAGTACTTC.

Note on this clonotype: A much more abundant neighbour one base away suggests this may be a read error. The chain is built from TRBV28 and TRBJ2-7; D is unresolved. The CDR3 consists of 12 residues. From germline, CDR1 is MDHEN and CDR2 SYDVKM. Trimming removed 7 bases from V and 2 bases from J, with 9 bases in between. The CDR3 region is CASTRTPYEQYV. The CDR3 nucleotides are TGTGCCAGCACTCGGACCCCCTACGAGCAGTACGTC.

This chain connects TRBV18 to TRBJ2-1; 9 bases agree with TRBD2. CDR1 and CDR2 from the germline V gene are KGHSH and LQKENI. V was clipped by 6 bases and J by 5 bases; unmatched bases: 14. The CDR3 covers 17 residues. CDR3 loop: CASSNRRAGGPDNEQFF. CDR3 coding DNA: TGTGCCAGCTCCAACCGGCGGGCGGGGGGGCCGGACAATGAGCAGTTCTTC. The variable domain in full, with the rest retrieved from reference TRBV18 and TRBJ2-1, is NAGVMQNPRHLVRRRGQEARLRCSPMKGHSHVYWYRQLPEEGLKFMVYLQKENIIDESGMPKERFSAEFPKEGPSILRIQQVVRGDSAAYFCASSNRRAGGPDNEQFFGPGTRLTVL.

This clonotype appeared many times. The chain carries TRBV20-1 and TRBJ1-1, with D possibly being TRBD1 (5 bases). The V end lost 1 base, the J end lost 4 bases, and 16 bases lay between the germline ends. CDR1 is DFQATT, CDR2 SNEGSKA, per germline (reference sequence). The CDR3 spans 15 residues. As DNA, the CDR3 is TGCAGTGCTAGAGTTGCGGGACGAAAGGGCACTGAAGCTTTCTTT. Its protein product is CSARVAGRKGTEAFF.

This clonotype was counted at least ten times. This sequence joins TRBV7-2 and TRBJ1-2, with D possibly being TRBD1 (5 bases). The CDR3 totals 15 residues. Germline V gene data show CDR1 as SGHTA and CDR2 as FQGNSA. V lost 0 bases to trimming and J lost 0 bases, with 8 bases between them. CDR3 DNA sequence: TGTGCCAGCAGCTTAGCGGCAGGGACTAACTATGGCTACACCTTC. Protein product: CASSLAAGTNYGYTF.

The CDR3 DNA reads TGCAGCGTTGCAGCTTGGCGGAAGTACAATGAGCAGTTCTTC. Protein product: CSVAAWRKYNEQFF. J is TRBJ2-1 and V is TRBV29-1; D gene unclear. Per germline, CDR1 SQVTM and CDR2 ANQGSEA. CDR3 size: 14 residues. The V end lost 4 bases, the J end lost 4 bases, and 14 bases lay between the germline ends.

V and J are TRBV20-1 and TRBJ2-7; D is possibly TRBD1 (6 bases). This CDR3 has 13 amino acids. The V end lost 4 bases, the J end lost 2 bases, and 12 bases lay between the germline ends. Germline V CDR1 and CDR2: DFQATT, SNEGSKA (reference sequence). CDR3: CSAIGTGTYEQYV. CDR3 in DNA: TGCAGTGCTATTGGTACAGGGACCTACGAGCAGTACGTC.

This clonotype appeared many times. The chain carries TRBV6-4 and TRBJ2-6; possibly TRBD1 for D (5 bases). V lost 6 bases and J 1 base, leaving 25 bases between the germline ends. Germline-derived CDR1 and CDR2 are MRHNA and SNTAGT. The CDR3 sequence is 20 residues long. The CDR3 loop is CASRTVWGKDEVSGANVLTF. Here the CDR3 DNA reads TGTGCCAGCAGGACGGTGTGGGGCAAAGATGAAGTATCTGGGGCCAACGTCCTGACTTTC.

This clonotype was counted at least ten times. This chain uses TRBV27 with TRBJ2-5, with a weak D call TRBD1 (6 bases). The V end was cut by 3 bases, the J end by 5 bases, with 13 bases between. Per germline, CDR1 MNHEY and CDR2 SMNVEV (reference sequence). The CDR3 extends over 14 amino acids. CDR3 protein: CASSFLGGAETQYF. The CDR3, as DNA: TGTGCCAGCAGTTTCCTAGGGGGAGCGGAGACCCAGTACTTC.

This clonotype occurred many times. The V gene is TRBV20-1, the J gene TRBJ2-7; possible D gene TRBD2, 5 bases. V shed 3 bases and J shed 1 base, with 10 bases lying between them. CDR1 and CDR2 from the germline V gene are DFQATT and SNEGSKA (reference sequence). This CDR3 comprises 13 residues. The CDR3 sequence is CSASIPGSYEQYV. CDR3 nucleotides: TGCAGTGCTAGTATTCCGGGGTCCTACGAGCAGTACGTC.

This clonotype was seen more than once but under ten times. This chain uses TRBV12-3 or TRBV12-4 with TRBJ2-3; no definite D call. The CDR3 loop spans 12 amino acids. The ends were cut back, 6 bases at V and 6 bases at J, with 10 bases in the middle. The DNA of the CDR3 is TGTGCCAGCAGGCTGACGGCCGATACGCAGTATTTT. Encoded protein: CASRLTADTQYF.

This clonotype has more than one count but fewer than ten. This CDR3 is CASSSTGLAGAGELFF. The CDR3 DNA reads TGCGCCAGCAGCTCCACGGGGCTAGCCGGAGCCGGGGAGCTGTTTTTT. The J gene is TRBJ2-2, the V gene TRBV5-1; D is possibly TRBD1 or TRBD2 (5 bases each). Between the trimmed V and J ends, which lost 3 bases and 6 bases, there was a span of 18 bases. This CDR3 region has 16 residues. Germline V gives CDR1 SGHRS, CDR2 YFSETQ.

CDR3 bases: TGTGCCAGCATGGCCGTGGAGACCCAGTACTTC. Its translation is CASMAVETQYF. The chain is built from TRBV6-1 and TRBJ2-5; D is uncertain. Germline V gene lookup returns CDR1 MNHNS and CDR2 SASEGT. V shed 7 bases and J shed 5 bases, with 8 bases lying between them. CDR3 length: 11 amino acids.

This chain links TRBV21-1 with TRBJ1-2. TRBV21-1 is a pseudogene. This CDR3 is 13 amino acids long. CDR3 in DNA: TGTGCCAGCAGCAATTGGAGTTGCTATGGCTACACCTTC. Translated: CASSNWSCYGYTF.

The chain couples TRBV20-1 to TRBJ2-3; D perhaps matches TRBD1 (5 bases). Trimming took 2 bases from V and 1 from J, leaving 22 bases between them. The CDR3 has 18 residues. The V gene's germline CDR1 is DFQATT and CDR2 SNEGSKA (reference sequence). CDR3 bases: TGCAGTGCTAGACCTCCTTCGTCGACAGTATACCGCACAGATACGCAGTATTTT. This gives the protein CSARPPSSTVYRTDTQYF.

The table lists this clonotype with a few counts. J is TRBJ2-3 and V is TRBV25-1; the match to TRBD2 covers 7 bases. Germline V gene sequence: CDR1 MGHDK, CDR2 SYGVNS. J lost 4 bases, V lost 1 base, and 2 bases had no gene match. This CDR3 has 14 residues. The CDR3 DNA sequence: TGTGCCAGCAGTGAATGGGAGGGGTCAGATACGCAGTATTTT. This translates into CASSEWEGSDTQYF.

This clonotype turned up a few times. The V gene is TRBV12-3 or TRBV12-4, the J gene TRBJ2-1; D ambiguous. Trimming stripped 2 bases from V and 8 bases from J, with 10 bases between. The CDR3 length is 13 residues. Written as DNA, the CDR3 is TGTGCCAGCAGTTTATCAATGGGATATGAGCAGTTCTTC. Its translation: CASSLSMGYEQFF.

This chain's CDR3 is CASTTGAKETQYF. The CDR3 region has the DNA TGTGCCAGCACCACGGGCGCCAAAGAGACCCAGTACTTC. V and J are TRBV11-2 and TRBJ2-5; D gene unclear. The CDR3 is made up of 13 amino acids. Trimming removed 7 bases from V and 3 bases from J, with 12 bases in between. CDR1 is SGHAT and CDR2 is FQNNGV in the germline V gene.

This clonotype was seen at least ten times. V gene TRBV4-1 combines with J gene TRBJ2-3, with 9 bases matching TRBD2. The CDR3 loop spans 17 amino acids. Germline V CDR1 and CDR2: MGHRA, YSYEKL. The V gene end was trimmed by 0 bases and the J gene end by 3 bases; junction bases not matched to a gene: 7. The CDR3 sequence is CASSQEAGGLKTDTQYF. CDR3 DNA: TGCGCCAGCAGCCAAGAGGCGGGGGGGCTTAAAACAGATACGCAGTATTTT.

CDR3 nucleotide sequence: TGTGCCAGCAGCTTAGGACAGTATAATTCACCCCTCCACTTT. Translating it yields CASSLGQYNSPLHF. The gene calls are TRBV13 and TRBJ1-6; D is unresolved. Germline-derived CDR1 and CDR2 are PRHDT and FYEKMQ (reference sequence). The CDR3 is 14 residues long. The germline V and J ends were trimmed by 0 bases and 4 bases, with 4 bases remaining between them. Drawing the rest from reference TRBV13 and TRBJ1-6, the complete variable domain is AAGVIQSPRHLIKEKRETATLKCYPIPRHDTVYWYQQGPGQDPQFLISFYEKMQSDKGSIPDRFSAQQFSDYHSELNMSSLELGDSALYFCASSLGQYNSPLHFGNGTRLTVT.

This clonotype was seen ten or more times. This chain links TRBV12-3 or TRBV12-4 with TRBJ2-1; 8 bases agree with TRBD2. The CDR3 runs 14 residues. With 5 bases clipped from V and 7 bases from J, the junction kept 7 bases outside the gene matches. DNA for the CDR3: TGTGCCAGCAGTAACAGCGGGGGAGCTAATGAGCAGTTCTTC. Translated: CASSNSGGANEQFF.

The V and J genes are TRBV15 and TRBJ2-1; 12 positions match TRBD2. Looked up from germline, CDR1 is LNHNV and CDR2 is YYDKDF (reference sequence). V lost 2 bases to trimming and J lost 6 bases; unmatched junction nucleotides: 5. This CDR3 has 16 residues. CDR3 region: CATSRLTSGGPNEQFF. As DNA, the CDR3 is TGTGCCACCAGCAGATTGACTAGCGGGGGACCCAATGAGCAGTTCTTC. The whole variable domain, filled in from reference TRBV15 and TRBJ2-1, reads DAMVIQNPRYQVTQFGKPVTLSCSQTLNHNVMYWYQQKSSQAPKLLFHYYDKDFNNEADTPDNFQSRRPNTSFCFLDIRSPGLGDTAMYLCATSRLTSGGPNEQFFGPGTRLTVL.